Shown below are 7 T cell receptor beta chains from a single sample sequenced in a study of T cell repertoires in cytomegalovirus infection. MiXCR, applied by TCRdb to the reads, yields one record per CDR3 protein. The table includes around 260,000 distinct CDR3 sequences, 25% detected once. The sequencing input was PBMCs. These receptors all come from a human donor in good health (CMV status not recorded). Some clones in this sample may be carry-over from other donors' samples.

The chain combines TRBV29-1 with TRBJ2-6, with D perhaps matching TRBD2 (7 bases). This CDR3 spans 14 amino acids. CDR1 and CDR2 (germline): SQVTM, ANQGSEA. Trimming shortened V by 6 bases and J by 5 bases, and 14 bases separated the two germline ends. This CDR3 reads CSVKGGSWANVLTF. CDR3 sequence (DNA): TGCAGCGTCAAGGGGGGGTCCTGGGCCAACGTCCTGACTTTC.

Many counts were recorded for this clonotype. The chain uses TRBV20-1 and TRBJ2-5; D not certain. V was trimmed by 0 bases and J by 5 bases, leaving 4 bases between them. The germline CDR1 and CDR2 sequences are DFQATT and SNEGSKA (reference sequence). The CDR3 runs 11 residues. As DNA, the CDR3 is TGCAGTGCTAGAGATAGGGAGACCCAGTACTTC. Residues: CSARDRETQYF.

The sample holds a few counts of this clonotype. The chain combines TRBV6-5 with TRBJ2-1; the D is unclear. Trimming shortened V by 6 bases and J by 7 bases, and 13 bases separated the two germline ends. Germline-derived CDR1 and CDR2 are MNHEY and SVGAGI. This CDR3 has 13 amino acids. In nucleotides, the CDR3 is TGTGCCAGCAGGACAAACGGGTGGAATGAGCAGTTCTTC. Protein product: CASRTNGWNEQFF.

The chain couples TRBV11-2 to TRBJ2-1; 15 bases map to TRBD2. From germline, CDR1 is SGHAT and CDR2 FQNNGV. The CDR3 is made up of 16 amino acids. The V and J ends lost 4 bases and 9 bases, in that order; junction bases with no gene match: 7. This CDR3 reads CASSWRTSGRAGEQFF. In nucleotides, the CDR3 is TGTGCCAGCAGCTGGAGGACTAGCGGGAGGGCCGGTGAGCAGTTCTTC. Variable domain in full (rest from reference TRBV11-2 and TRBJ2-1): EAGVAQSPRYKIIEKRQSVAFWCNPISGHATLYWYQQILGQGPKLLIQFQNNGVVDDSQLPKDRFSAERLKGVDSTLKIQPAKLEDSAVYLCASSWRTSGRAGEQFFGPGTRLTVL.

The CDR3 DNA sequence: TGTGCCAGCAGATCGGGACAGACCTACGAGCAGTACTTC. Protein: CASRSGQTYEQYF. The V call is TRBV28, the J call TRBJ2-7, with 7 bases matching TRBD1. The ends lost 6 bases at V and 2 bases at J; junction bases unmatched: 4. CDR3 length: 13 residues. The germline V gene encodes CDR1 MDHEN and CDR2 SYDVKM.

Only a few counts were recorded for this clonotype. The chain has TRBV19 and TRBJ2-2, with a possible D match to TRBD2 (6 bases). Per germline, CDR1 LNHDA and CDR2 SQIVND (reference sequence). This CDR3 spans 16 amino acids. With 9 bases removed from V and 2 bases from J, the gap between germline ends came to 19 bases. The CDR3 nucleotides read TGTGCCAGCAAAACTGGCGCGGGACCTAACACCGGGGAGCTGTTTTTT. This codes for CASKTGAGPNTGELFF. Looking up the rest from reference TRBV19 and TRBJ2-2 gives the full variable domain: DGGITQSPKYLFRKEGQNVTLSCEQNLNHDAMYWYRQDPGQGLRLIYYSQIVNDFQKGDIAEGYSVSREKKESFPLTVTSAQKNPTAFYLCASKTGAGPNTGELFFGEGSRLTVL.

The table lists this clonotype with a few counts. The V and J genes are TRBV28 and TRBJ1-2; D may be TRBD1 (5 bases). CDR3 length equals 13 residues. Per the germline V gene, CDR1 is MDHEN and CDR2 is SYDVKM. V shed 4 bases and J shed 6 bases, with 12 bases lying between them. This chain's CDR3 is CASSWGLLNGYTF. DNA of the CDR3: TGTGCCAGCAGTTGGGGCCTTCTCAATGGCTACACCTTC.